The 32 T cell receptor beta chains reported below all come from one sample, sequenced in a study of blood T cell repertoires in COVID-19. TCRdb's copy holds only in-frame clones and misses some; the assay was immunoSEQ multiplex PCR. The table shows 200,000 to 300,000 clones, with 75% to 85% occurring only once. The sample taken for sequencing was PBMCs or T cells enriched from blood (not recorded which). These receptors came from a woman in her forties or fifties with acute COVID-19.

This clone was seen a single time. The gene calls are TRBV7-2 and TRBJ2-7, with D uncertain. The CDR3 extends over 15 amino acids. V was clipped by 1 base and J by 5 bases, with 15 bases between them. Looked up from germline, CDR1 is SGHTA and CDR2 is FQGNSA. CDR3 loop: CASSLGPGSPHEQYF. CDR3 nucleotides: TGTGCCAGCAGCTTAGGCCCCGGGTCCCCCCACGAGCAGTACTTC.

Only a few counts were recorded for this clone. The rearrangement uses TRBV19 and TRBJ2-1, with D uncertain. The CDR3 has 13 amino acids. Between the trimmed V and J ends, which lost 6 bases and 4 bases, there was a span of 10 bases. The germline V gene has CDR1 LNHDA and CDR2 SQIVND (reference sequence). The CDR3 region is CASSTTMYNEQFF. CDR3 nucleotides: TGTGCCAGTAGCACGACAATGTACAATGAGCAGTTCTTC.

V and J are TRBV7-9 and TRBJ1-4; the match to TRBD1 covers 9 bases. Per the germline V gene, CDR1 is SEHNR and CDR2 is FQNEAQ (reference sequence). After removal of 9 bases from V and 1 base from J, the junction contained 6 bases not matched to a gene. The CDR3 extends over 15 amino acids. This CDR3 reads CASNRGLRTNEKLFF. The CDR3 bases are TGTGCCAGTAACAGGGGGCTTCGAACTAATGAAAAACTGTTTTTT.

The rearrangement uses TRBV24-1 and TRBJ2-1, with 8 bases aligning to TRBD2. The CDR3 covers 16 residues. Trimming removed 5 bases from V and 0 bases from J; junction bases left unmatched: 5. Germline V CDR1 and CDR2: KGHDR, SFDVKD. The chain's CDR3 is CATSGPGGISYNEQFF. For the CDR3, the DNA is TGTGCCACCAGTGGACCGGGGGGGATCTCCTACAATGAGCAGTTCTTC.

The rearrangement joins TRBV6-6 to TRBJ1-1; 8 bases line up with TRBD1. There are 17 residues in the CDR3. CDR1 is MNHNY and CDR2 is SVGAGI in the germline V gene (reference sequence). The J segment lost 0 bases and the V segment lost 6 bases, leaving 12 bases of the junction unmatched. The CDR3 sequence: CASSRWDRSIMNTEAFF. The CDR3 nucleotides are TGTGCCAGCAGCCGATGGGACAGGAGCATCATGAACACTGAAGCTTTCTTT.

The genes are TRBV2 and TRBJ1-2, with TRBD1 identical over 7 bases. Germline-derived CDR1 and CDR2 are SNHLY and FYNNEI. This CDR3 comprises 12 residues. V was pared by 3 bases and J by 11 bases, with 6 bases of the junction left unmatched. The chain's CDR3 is CASSDLDRPYTF. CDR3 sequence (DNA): TGTGCCAGCAGTGATTTGGACAGGCCTTACACCTTC.

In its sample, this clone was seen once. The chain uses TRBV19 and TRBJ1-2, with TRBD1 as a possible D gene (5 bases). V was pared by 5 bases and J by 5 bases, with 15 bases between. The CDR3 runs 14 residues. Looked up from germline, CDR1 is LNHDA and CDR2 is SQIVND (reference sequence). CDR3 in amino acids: CASSSGTSQYGYTF. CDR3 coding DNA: TGTGCCAGTAGTTCGGGGACTAGTCAATATGGCTACACCTTC.

CDR3 loop: CASSQGGQAYYGYTF. CDR3 nucleotide sequence: TGTGCCAGCAGCCAAGGTGGACAGGCTTACTATGGCTACACCTTC. The genes are TRBV3-1 (or the pseudogene TRBV3-2) and TRBJ1-2; TRBD1 matches 7 bases. Trimming removed 1 base from V and 3 bases from J; junction bases left unmatched: 5. In germline, CDR1 is LGHDT, CDR2 YNNKEL (reference sequence). The CDR3 spans 15 residues.

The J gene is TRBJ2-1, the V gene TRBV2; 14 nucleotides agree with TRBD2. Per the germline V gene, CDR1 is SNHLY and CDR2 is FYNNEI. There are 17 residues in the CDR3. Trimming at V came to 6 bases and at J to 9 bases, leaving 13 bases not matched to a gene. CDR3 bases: TGTGCCAGCAGCGCATATGGACTAGCGGGGGGTTCAAGTGAGCAGTTCTTC. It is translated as CASSAYGLAGGSSEQFF.

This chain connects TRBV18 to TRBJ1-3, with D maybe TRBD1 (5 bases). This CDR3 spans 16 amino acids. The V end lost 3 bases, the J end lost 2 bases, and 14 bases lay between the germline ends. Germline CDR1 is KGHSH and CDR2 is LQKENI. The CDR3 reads CASSPGGSPTGNTIYF. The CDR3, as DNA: TGTGCCAGCTCACCGGGGGGATCCCCCACTGGAAACACCATATATTTT.

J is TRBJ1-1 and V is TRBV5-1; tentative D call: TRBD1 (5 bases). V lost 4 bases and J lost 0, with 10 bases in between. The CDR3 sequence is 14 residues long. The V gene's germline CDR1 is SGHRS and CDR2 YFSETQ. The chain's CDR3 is CASSPGLMNTEAFF. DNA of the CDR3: TGCGCCAGCAGCCCGGGACTGATGAACACTGAAGCTTTCTTT. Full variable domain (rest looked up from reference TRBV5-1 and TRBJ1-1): KAGVTQTPRYLIKTRGQQVTLSCSPISGHRSVSWYQQTPGQGLQFLFEYFSETQRNKGNFPGRFSGRQFSNSRSEMNVSTLELGDSALYLCASSPGLMNTEAFFGQGTRLTVV.

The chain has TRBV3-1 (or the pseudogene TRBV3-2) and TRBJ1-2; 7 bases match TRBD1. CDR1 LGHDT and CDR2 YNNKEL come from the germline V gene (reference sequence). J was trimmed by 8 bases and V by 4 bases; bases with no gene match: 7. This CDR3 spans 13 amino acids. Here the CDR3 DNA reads TGTGCCAGCAGCCTCGTCACAGGGGAAGGCTACACCTTC. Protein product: CASSLVTGEGYTF.

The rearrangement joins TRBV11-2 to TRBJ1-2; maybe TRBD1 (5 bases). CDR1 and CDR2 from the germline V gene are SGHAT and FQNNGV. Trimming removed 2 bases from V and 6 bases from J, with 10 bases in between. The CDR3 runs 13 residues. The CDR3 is CASSLLGLNGYTF. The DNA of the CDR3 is TGTGCCAGCAGCTTACTGGGGCTGAATGGCTACACCTTC.

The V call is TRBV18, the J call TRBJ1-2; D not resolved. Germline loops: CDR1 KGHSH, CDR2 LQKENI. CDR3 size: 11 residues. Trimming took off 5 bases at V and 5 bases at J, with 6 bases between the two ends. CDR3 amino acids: CASSADYGYTF. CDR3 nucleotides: TGTGCCAGCTCAGCAGATTATGGCTACACCTTC.

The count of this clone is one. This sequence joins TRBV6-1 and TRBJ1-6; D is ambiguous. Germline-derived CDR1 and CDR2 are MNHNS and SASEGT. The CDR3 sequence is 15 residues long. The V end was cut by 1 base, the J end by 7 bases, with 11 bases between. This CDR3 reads CASSEEVAGNSPLHF. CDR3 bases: TGTGCCAGCAGTGAAGAAGTGGCGGGGAATTCACCCCTCCACTTT.

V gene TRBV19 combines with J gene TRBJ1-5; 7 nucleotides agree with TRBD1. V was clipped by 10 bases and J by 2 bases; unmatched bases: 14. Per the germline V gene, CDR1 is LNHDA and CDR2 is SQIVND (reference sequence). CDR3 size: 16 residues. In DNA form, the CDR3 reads TGTGCCACCTCAGCGGAGGGACAGCTCGGCAATCAGCCCCAGCATTTT. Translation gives CATSAEGQLGNQPQHF.

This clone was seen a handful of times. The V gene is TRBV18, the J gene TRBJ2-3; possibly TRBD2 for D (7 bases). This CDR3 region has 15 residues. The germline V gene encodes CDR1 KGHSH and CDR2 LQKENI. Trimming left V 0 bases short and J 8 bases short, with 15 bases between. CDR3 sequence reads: CASSPPNREGGTQYF. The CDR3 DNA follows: TGTGCCAGCTCACCACCGAACAGGGAGGGAGGTACGCAGTATTTT.

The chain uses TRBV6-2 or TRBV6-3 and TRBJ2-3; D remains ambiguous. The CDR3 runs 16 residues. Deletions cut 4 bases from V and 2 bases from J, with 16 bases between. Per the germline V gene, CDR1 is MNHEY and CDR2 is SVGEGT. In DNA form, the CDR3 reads TGTGCCAGCAGTTCCAACACCGCAATGTTCACAGATACGCAGTATTTT. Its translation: CASSSNTAMFTDTQYF.

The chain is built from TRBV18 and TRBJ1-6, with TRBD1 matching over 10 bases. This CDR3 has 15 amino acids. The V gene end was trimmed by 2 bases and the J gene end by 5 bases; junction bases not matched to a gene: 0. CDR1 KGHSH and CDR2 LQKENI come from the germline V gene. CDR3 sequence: CASSPGTGDNSPLHF. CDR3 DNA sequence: TGTGCCAGCTCACCAGGGACAGGGGATAATTCACCCCTCCACTTT.

The CDR3 loop reads CASSNRGGRAEEPQHF. The CDR3 nucleotides read TGTGCCAGCAGCAATAGGGGAGGCAGAGCTGAGGAGCCCCAGCATTTT. V gene TRBV7-9 combines with J gene TRBJ1-5; D might be TRBD1 (5 bases). Germline V gene data show CDR1 as SEHNR and CDR2 as FQNEAQ (reference sequence). The length of the CDR3 is 16 residues. V gave up 5 bases and J gave up 8 bases, with 22 bases separating them.

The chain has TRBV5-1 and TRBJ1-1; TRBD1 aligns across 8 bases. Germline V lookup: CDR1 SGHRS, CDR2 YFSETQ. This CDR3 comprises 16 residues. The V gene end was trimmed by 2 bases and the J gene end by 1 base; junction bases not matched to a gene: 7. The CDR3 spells CASSFQRGQGNTEAFF. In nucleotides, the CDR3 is TGCGCCAGCAGCTTTCAGAGAGGACAGGGGAACACTGAAGCTTTCTTT.

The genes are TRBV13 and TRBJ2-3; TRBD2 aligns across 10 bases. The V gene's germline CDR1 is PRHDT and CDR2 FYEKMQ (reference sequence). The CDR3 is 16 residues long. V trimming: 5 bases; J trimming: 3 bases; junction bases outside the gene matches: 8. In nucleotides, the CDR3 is TGTGCCAGCAGCCTGCTTAGCGGGGGGACTACAGATACGCAGTATTTT. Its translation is CASSLLSGGTTDTQYF.

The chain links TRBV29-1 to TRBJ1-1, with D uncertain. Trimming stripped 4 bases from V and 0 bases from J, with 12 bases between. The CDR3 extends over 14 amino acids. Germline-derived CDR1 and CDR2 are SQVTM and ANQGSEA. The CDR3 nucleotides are TGCAGCGTTGGGGCCGGCAACATGAACACTGAAGCTTTCTTT. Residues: CSVGAGNMNTEAFF.

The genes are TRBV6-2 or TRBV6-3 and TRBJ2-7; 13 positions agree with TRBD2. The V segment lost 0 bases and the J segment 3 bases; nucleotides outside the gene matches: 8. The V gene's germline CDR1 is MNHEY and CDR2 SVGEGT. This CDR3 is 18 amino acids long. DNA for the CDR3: TGTGCCAGCAGTTACTCCGGAGGACTAGCGGGGGCAAGCTACGAGCAGTACTTC. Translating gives CASSYSGGLAGASYEQYF.

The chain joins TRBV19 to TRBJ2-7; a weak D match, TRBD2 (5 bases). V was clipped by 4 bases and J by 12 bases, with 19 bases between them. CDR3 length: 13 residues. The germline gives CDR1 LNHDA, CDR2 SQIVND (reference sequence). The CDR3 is CASSTEVGWESYF. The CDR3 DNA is TGTGCCAGTAGTACCGAAGTGGGATGGGAGTCGTACTTC.

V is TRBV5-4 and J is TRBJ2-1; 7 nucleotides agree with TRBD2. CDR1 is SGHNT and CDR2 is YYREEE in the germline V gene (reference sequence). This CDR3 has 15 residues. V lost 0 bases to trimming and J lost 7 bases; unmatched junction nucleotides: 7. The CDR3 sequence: CASSLAVSGGNEQFF. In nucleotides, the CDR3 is TGTGCCAGCAGCTTGGCCGTTTCGGGGGGTAATGAGCAGTTCTTC.

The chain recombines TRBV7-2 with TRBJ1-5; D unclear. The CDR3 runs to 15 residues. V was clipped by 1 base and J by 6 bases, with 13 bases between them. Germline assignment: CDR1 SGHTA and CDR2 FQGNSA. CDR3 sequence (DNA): TGTGCCAGCAGCTTAGAATCTGGCGGGCGTCAGCCCCAGCATTTT. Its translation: CASSLESGGRQPQHF.

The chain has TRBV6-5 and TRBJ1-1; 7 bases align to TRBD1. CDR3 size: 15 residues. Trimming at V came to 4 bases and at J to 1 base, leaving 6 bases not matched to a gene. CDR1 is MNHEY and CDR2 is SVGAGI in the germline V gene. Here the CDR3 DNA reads TGTGCCAGCAGTTCCGAGGGGGCCCCGAACACTGAAGCTTTCTTT. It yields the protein CASSSEGAPNTEAFF.

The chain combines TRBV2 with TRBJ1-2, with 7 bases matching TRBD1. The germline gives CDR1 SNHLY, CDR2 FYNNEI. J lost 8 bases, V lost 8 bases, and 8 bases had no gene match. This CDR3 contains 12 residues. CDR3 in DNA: TGTGCCAGCCATAGGACAGGCGGCGGCTACACCTTC. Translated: CASHRTGGGYTF.

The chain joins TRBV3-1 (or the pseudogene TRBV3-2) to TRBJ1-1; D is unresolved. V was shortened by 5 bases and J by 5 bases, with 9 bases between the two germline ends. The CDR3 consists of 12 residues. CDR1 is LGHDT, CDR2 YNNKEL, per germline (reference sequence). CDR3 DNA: TGTGCCAGCAGCTTCCTTCGGACTGAAGCTTTCTTT. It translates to CASSFLRTEAFF.

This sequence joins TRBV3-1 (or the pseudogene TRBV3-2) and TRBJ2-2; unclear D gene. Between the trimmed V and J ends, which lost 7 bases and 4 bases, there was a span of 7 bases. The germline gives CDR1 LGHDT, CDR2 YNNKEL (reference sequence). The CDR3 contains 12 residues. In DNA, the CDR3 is TGTGCCAGCATGTATAGCACCGGGGAGCTGTTTTTT. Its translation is CASMYSTGELFF.

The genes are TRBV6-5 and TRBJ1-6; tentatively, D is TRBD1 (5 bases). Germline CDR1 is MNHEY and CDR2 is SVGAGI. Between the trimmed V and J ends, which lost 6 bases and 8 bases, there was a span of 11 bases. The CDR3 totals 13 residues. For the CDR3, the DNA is TGTGCCAGCAGGGACAAAGAGTATTCACCCCTCCACTTT. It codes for CASRDKEYSPLHF.